The 17 T cell receptor beta chains below come from one sample, sequenced in a study of T cell responses to AZD1222 COVID-19 vaccine. The table came from immunoSEQ multiplex PCR; TCRdb's copy has only in-frame clones and leaves some out. Of 150,000 or so clones listed, over 90% are singletons. Source: peripheral blood, taken on day 0 of MenACWY control vaccination. The receptors were gathered from an adult in good health.

The chain is built from TRBV5-1 and TRBJ1-3; D is undetermined. CDR3 length: 16 amino acids. Germline V gene lookup returns CDR1 SGHRS and CDR2 YFSETQ. Trimming took off 0 bases at V and 0 bases at J, with 10 bases between the two ends. CDR3 residues: CASSLAPGDSGNTIYF. The CDR3, as DNA: TGCGCCAGCAGCTTGGCCCCGGGTGACTCTGGAAACACCATATATTTT.

The V and J genes are TRBV11-1 and TRBJ2-3; D is perhaps TRBD2 (5 bases). In germline, CDR1 is SGHAT, CDR2 FQDESV (reference sequence). The CDR3 runs to 13 residues. V lost 6 bases and J 2 bases, leaving 9 bases between the germline ends. CDR3 residues: CASSSGFTDTQYF. In DNA, the CDR3 is TGTGCCAGCAGTTCGGGGTTCACAGATACGCAGTATTTT.

The rearrangement joins TRBV7-9 to TRBJ1-4; D ambiguous. Deletions cut 0 bases from V and 3 bases from J, with 17 bases between. Germline CDR1 SEHNR, CDR2 FQNEAQ (reference sequence). The CDR3 runs 18 residues. CDR3 amino acids: CASSLAEADMEANEKLFF. In DNA form, the CDR3 reads TGTGCCAGCAGCTTAGCTGAGGCGGATATGGAAGCTAATGAAAAACTGTTTTTT. The variable domain in full, completed from reference TRBV7-9 and TRBJ1-4, reads DTGVSQNPRHKITKRGQNVTFRCDPISEHNRLYWYRQTLGQGPEFLTYFQNEAQLEKSRLLSDRFSAERPKGSFSTLEIQRTEQGDSAMYLCASSLAEADMEANEKLFFGSGTQLSVL.

The chain has TRBV4-1 and TRBJ2-7, with 8 bases that match TRBD1. The CDR3 consists of 16 residues. Germline-derived CDR1 and CDR2 are MGHRA and YSYEKL. The V and J ends lost 0 bases and 4 bases, in that order; junction bases with no gene match: 8. Here the CDR3 DNA reads TGCGCCAGCAGCCAAGAAGGGACAGGCCATTCTTACGAGCAGTACTTC. It is translated as CASSQEGTGHSYEQYF.

The chain is built from TRBV9 and TRBJ2-7, with D perhaps being TRBD1 or TRBD2 (5 bases each). The germline V gene encodes CDR1 SGDLS and CDR2 YYNGEE. The CDR3 is 14 amino acids. V lost 3 bases, J lost 2 bases, and 12 bases lay in between. This chain's CDR3 is CASSAGTVPYEQYF. The DNA for the CDR3 is TGTGCCAGCAGCGCGGGGACGGTCCCCTACGAGCAGTACTTC. Full variable domain (rest looked up from reference TRBV9 and TRBJ2-7): DSGVTQTPKHLITATGQRVTLRCSPRSGDLSVYWYQQSLDQGLQFLIQYYNGEERAKGNILERFSAQQFPDLHSELNLSSLELGDSALYFCASSAGTVPYEQYFGPGTRLTVT.

V gene TRBV7-2 combines with J gene TRBJ1-3; 8 nucleotides align to TRBD1. V was pared by 5 bases and J by 0 bases, with 12 bases of the junction left unmatched. The CDR3 contains 18 residues. CDR1 and CDR2 (germline): SGHTA, FQGNSA. CDR3 in amino acids: CASSTHSDRVFSGNTIYF. For the CDR3, the DNA is TGTGCCAGCAGCACCCACTCGGACAGGGTCTTCTCTGGAAACACCATATATTTT.

The chain uses TRBV19 and TRBJ1-5; no clear D. The CDR3 totals 12 residues. V lost 3 bases to trimming and J lost 4 bases, with 4 bases between them. Germline lookup yields CDR1 LNHDA and CDR2 SQIVND (reference sequence). CDR3 DNA: TGTGCCAGTAGTATTTATAATCAGCCCCAGCATTTT. This gives the protein CASSIYNQPQHF. The whole variable domain, remainder taken from reference TRBV19 and TRBJ1-5, is DGGITQSPKYLFRKEGQNVTLSCEQNLNHDAMYWYRQDPGQGLRLIYYSQIVNDFQKGDIAEGYSVSREKKESFPLTVTSAQKNPTAFYLCASSIYNQPQHFGDGTRLSIL.

V and J are TRBV19 and TRBJ2-2; D is ambiguous. The germline gives CDR1 LNHDA, CDR2 SQIVND (reference sequence). CDR3 size: 15 residues. V was shortened by 6 bases and J by 0 bases, with 11 bases between the two germline ends. The CDR3 region has the DNA TGTGCCAGTAGCACGACGGAGTCGAACACCGGGGAGCTGTTTTTT. This encodes CASSTTESNTGELFF.

The chain links TRBV3-1 (or the pseudogene TRBV3-2) to TRBJ2-1, with 8 positions matching TRBD2. The CDR3 has 15 amino acids. The trim removed 1 base at V and 10 bases at J, leaving 9 bases unmatched. Germline CDR1 is LGHDT and CDR2 is YNNKEL (reference sequence). The CDR3: CASSQAGGTKAEQFF. CDR3 coding DNA: TGTGCCAGCAGCCAAGCGGGGGGGACCAAAGCAGAGCAGTTCTTC.

The V call is TRBV19, the J call TRBJ1-6, with D maybe TRBD1 (5 bases). The CDR3 sequence is 13 residues long. CDR1 LNHDA and CDR2 SQIVND come from the germline V gene (reference sequence). V lost 5 bases, J lost 9 bases, and 11 bases lay in between. CDR3 in amino acids: CASSGGIGSPLHF. As DNA, the CDR3 is TGTGCCAGTAGTGGGGGAATCGGTTCACCCCTCCACTTT.

The chain is built from TRBV14 and TRBJ1-2; 9 nucleotides match TRBD1. The J segment lost 0 bases and the V segment lost 4 bases, leaving 0 bases of the junction unmatched. Germline CDR1 reads SGHDN; CDR2 reads FVKESK. CDR3 size: 14 residues. CDR3 nucleotides: TGTGCCAGCAGCCGGGACAGGGCTAACTATGGCTACACCTTC. Protein: CASSRDRANYGYTF.

The V call is TRBV6-1, the J call TRBJ2-5; 10 positions agree with TRBD2. The CDR3 is 16 residues long. V gave up 2 bases and J gave up 4 bases; unmatched junction bases: 7. Germline loops: CDR1 MNHNS, CDR2 SASEGT. The DNA for the CDR3 is TGTGCCAGCAGTGAAACAAGCGGGGGGGCCAGAGAGACCCAGTACTTC. Translated, it gives CASSETSGGARETQYF.

This clone was recorded only once. V usage is TRBV5-1 and J usage is TRBJ2-1; perhaps TRBD1 as D (5 bases). This CDR3 is built from 14 residues. V shed 4 bases and J shed 5 bases, with 13 bases lying between them. Germline CDR1 SGHRS, CDR2 YFSETQ. This chain's CDR3 is CASSSSLGHNEQFF. The CDR3 DNA sequence: TGCGCCAGCAGCAGCTCTCTGGGGCACAATGAGCAGTTCTTC.

The chain has TRBV9 and TRBJ1-2, with D possibly matching TRBD1 (6 bases). Deletions cut 4 bases from V and 6 bases from J, with 16 bases between. Germline CDR1 and CDR2: SGDLS and YYNGEE. The CDR3 is made up of 14 amino acids. CDR3 nucleotides: TGTGCCAGCAGCCCTACTTACAGGGTCCATGGCTACACCTTC. Translating gives CASSPTYRVHGYTF.

This sequence joins TRBV20-1 and TRBJ1-1; D not certain. V was shortened by 3 bases and J by 10 bases, with 9 bases between the two germline ends. This CDR3 spans 10 amino acids. Germline lookup yields CDR1 DFQATT and CDR2 SNEGSKA (reference sequence). CDR3 nucleotide sequence: TGCAGTGCTAGGAAGGTGATAGCTTTCTTT. It translates to CSARKVIAFF.

In this sample, this clone turned up once. The chain couples TRBV2 to TRBJ2-3; TRBD2 is a possible D gene (6 bases). V was trimmed by 5 bases and J by 1 base, leaving 13 bases between them. The CDR3 is made up of 15 amino acids. The germline CDR1 and CDR2 sequences are SNHLY and FYNNEI. The CDR3 sequence is CASSPPGLRTDTQYF. The CDR3, as DNA: TGTGCCAGCAGTCCCCCGGGACTCCGCACAGATACGCAGTATTTT. The whole variable domain, remainder taken from reference TRBV2 and TRBJ2-3, is EPEVTQTPSHQVTQMGQEVILRCVPISNHLYFYWYRQILGQKVEFLVSFYNNEISEKSEIFDDQFSVERPDGSNFTLKIRSTKLEDSAMYFCASSPPGLRTDTQYFGPGTRLTVL.

The J gene is TRBJ1-1, the V gene TRBV18; D unclear. Trimming took off 3 bases at V and 5 bases at J, with 31 bases between the two ends. Germline CDR1 and CDR2: KGHSH and LQKENI. The CDR3 is 20 residues long. CDR3 bases: TGTGCCAGCTCACCGCTTCGTCGAACGTCCGCCGGGCCGAATAGGACTGAAGCTTTCTTT. This gives the protein CASSPLRRTSAGPNRTEAFF.